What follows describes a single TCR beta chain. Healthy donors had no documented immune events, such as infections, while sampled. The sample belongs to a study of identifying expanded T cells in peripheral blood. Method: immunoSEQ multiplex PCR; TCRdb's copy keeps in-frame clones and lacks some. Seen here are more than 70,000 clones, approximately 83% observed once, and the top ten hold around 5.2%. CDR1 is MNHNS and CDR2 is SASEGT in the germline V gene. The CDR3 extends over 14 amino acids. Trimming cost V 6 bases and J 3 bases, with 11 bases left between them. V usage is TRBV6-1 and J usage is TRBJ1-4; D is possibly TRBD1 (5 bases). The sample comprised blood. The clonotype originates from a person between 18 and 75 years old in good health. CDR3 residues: CASRTGGSNEKLFF. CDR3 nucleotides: TGTGCCAGCAGAACGGGGGGTTCTAATGAAAAACTGTTTTTT.